Listed here are 29 T cell receptor beta chains from one sample, sequenced in a study of blood T cell repertoires in COVID-19. Here immunoSEQ multiplex PCR was the method, and the copy in TCRdb shows in-frame clones only, minus some. The sample includes about 300,000 clones, around four fifths of them seen just once. The sequenced sample consisted of peripheral blood. These TCRs come from a woman between 50 and 59 years old with acute or convalescent COVID-19.

The CDR3 sequence is CATSRAQGVTTDTQYF. DNA for the CDR3: TGTGCCACCAGCAGGGCACAGGGGGTGACCACAGATACGCAGTATTTT. The rearrangement links TRBV15 to TRBJ2-3; TRBD1 aligns across 8 bases. V lost 3 bases to trimming and J lost 2 bases; unmatched junction nucleotides: 7. CDR1 and CDR2 (germline): LNHNV, YYDKDF (reference sequence). The CDR3 extends over 16 amino acids.

The J gene is TRBJ2-1, the V gene TRBV14, with a possible D match to TRBD1 (5 bases). Trimming cost V 8 bases and J 2 bases, with 16 bases left between them. Germline V CDR1 and CDR2: SGHDN, FVKESK. The CDR3 extends over 15 amino acids. The chain's CDR3 is CASVEDSRPYNEQFF. In nucleotides, the CDR3 is TGTGCCAGCGTAGAAGACAGTCGTCCCTACAATGAGCAGTTCTTC.

The chain links TRBV6-1 to TRBJ1-6; D uncertain. Germline CDR1 is MNHNS and CDR2 is SASEGT. The V end lost 2 bases, the J end lost 6 bases, and 8 bases lay between the germline ends. The CDR3 length is 14 residues. The CDR3 reads CASSESGFNSPLHF. In nucleotides, the CDR3 is TGTGCCAGCAGTGAATCAGGATTTAATTCACCCCTCCACTTT.

This clone appeared once. The chain links TRBV2 to TRBJ2-3; 9 bases align to TRBD2. This CDR3 comprises 14 residues. In germline, CDR1 is SNHLY, CDR2 FYNNEI. V gave up 6 bases and J gave up 8 bases; unmatched junction bases: 9. The CDR3 DNA follows: TGTGCCAGCAGAGGGACTAGCAATGGGGTTACGCAGTATTTT. This encodes CASRGTSNGVTQYF.

This clone was seen more than once but under ten times. J is TRBJ2-5 and V is TRBV7-8, with 10 bases aligning to TRBD2. V lost 2 bases and J lost 5; bases outside the gene matches: 5. Per germline, CDR1 SGHVS and CDR2 FQNEAQ. The CDR3 has 15 residues. The CDR3 bases are TGTGCCAGCAGCTTAAGCGGGGGGGCCCCGGAGACCCAGTACTTC. This translates into CASSLSGGAPETQYF.

This chain links TRBV5-1 with TRBJ2-3; 10 bases are shared with TRBD1. The CDR3 runs to 15 residues. Germline V gives CDR1 SGHRS, CDR2 YFSETQ. V shed 3 bases, J shed 4 bases, and the junction held 5 bases outside the gene matches. CDR3 nucleotide sequence: TGCGCCAGCAGCTGGGGGGGACAGGGGTCAGATACGCAGTATTTT. Its translation: CASSWGGQGSDTQYF. The variable domain in full, completed from reference TRBV5-1 and TRBJ2-3, reads KAGVTQTPRYLIKTRGQQVTLSCSPISGHRSVSWYQQTPGQGLQFLFEYFSETQRNKGNFPGRFSGRQFSNSRSEMNVSTLELGDSALYLCASSWGGQGSDTQYFGPGTRLTVL.

The V call is TRBV11-2, the J call TRBJ1-1, with 8 bases matching TRBD1. The germline V gene encodes CDR1 SGHAT and CDR2 FQNNGV. Trimming cost V 7 bases and J 5 bases; bases outside gene matches: 9. The CDR3 is 14 residues long. The CDR3 here is CASNPMDRVTEAFF. CDR3 nucleotide sequence: TGTGCCAGCAACCCCATGGACAGGGTAACTGAAGCTTTCTTT. Filled out from reference TRBV11-2 and TRBJ1-1, the complete variable domain reads EAGVAQSPRYKIIEKRQSVAFWCNPISGHATLYWYQQILGQGPKLLIQFQNNGVVDDSQLPKDRFSAERLKGVDSTLKIQPAKLEDSAVYLCASNPMDRVTEAFFGQGTRLTVV.

The CDR3 DNA sequence: TGTGCCAGCAGCTTGACTAGGATGTACGAGCAGTACTTC. Its translation is CASSLTRMYEQYF. The genes are TRBV7-2 and TRBJ2-7, with D maybe TRBD2 (6 bases). Trimming removed 3 bases at V and 4 bases at J, with 10 bases between. Germline CDR1 SGHTA, CDR2 FQGNSA. The CDR3 covers 13 residues.

The rearrangement links TRBV19 to TRBJ1-5; 8 bases fit TRBD1. The germline V gene encodes CDR1 LNHDA and CDR2 SQIVND (reference sequence). The CDR3 runs to 13 residues. V lost 5 bases and J lost 7; bases outside the gene matches: 4. The DNA for the CDR3 is TGTGCCAGTAGTCCGCCAGGGGGCCAGCCCCAGCATTTT. Translated: CASSPPGGQPQHF.

CDR3 region: CASRLKPGLAGPNNEQFF. CDR3 DNA: TGTGCAAGTCGCTTAAAGCCGGGACTAGCGGGACCGAACAATGAGCAGTTCTTC. The chain uses TRBV12-2 and TRBJ2-1; the table's TRBD2 call for D was not verified on the DNA. TRBV12-2 is a pseudogene locus. This CDR3 spans 18 amino acids.

The genes are TRBV7-9 and TRBJ1-3; possible D gene TRBD1, 5 bases. Per the germline V gene, CDR1 is SEHNR and CDR2 is FQNEAQ (reference sequence). V was trimmed by 5 bases and J by 4 bases, leaving 12 bases between them. CDR3 length: 14 amino acids. CDR3 loop: CASSRAGTGNTIYF. CDR3 nucleotides: TGTGCCAGCAGCCGTGCGGGGACGGGAAACACCATATATTTT.

The genes are TRBV10-1 and TRBJ1-2, with 8 nucleotides matching TRBD1. Trimming took 6 bases from V and 8 from J; bases not matched to a gene: 5. The germline CDR1 and CDR2 sequences are WNHNN and SYGVQD (reference sequence). The CDR3 runs 12 residues. CDR3 sequence (DNA): TGCGCCAGCAGAGGACAGGGAACCGGCTACACCTTC. It encodes CASRGQGTGYTF.

This sequence joins TRBV30 and TRBJ1-4, with D possibly matching TRBD1 (6 bases). The CDR3 totals 13 residues. Germline V gene lookup returns CDR1 GTSNPN and CDR2 SVGIG (reference sequence). V dropped 5 bases and J dropped 4 bases, with 11 bases sitting between them. The CDR3 DNA reads as TGTGCCTGGCGTGGAGGGGGTAATGAAAAACTGTTTTTT. The encoded protein is CAWRGGGNEKLFF.

J is TRBJ2-3 and V is TRBV5-1; possible D gene TRBD2, 5 bases. Germline loops: CDR1 SGHRS, CDR2 YFSETQ. V was pared by 4 bases and J by 11 bases, with 14 bases between. This CDR3 spans 12 amino acids. CDR3 residues: CASSNNLRGQYF. CDR3 nucleotides: TGCGCCAGCAGCAACAATCTTCGGGGGCAGTATTTT. Complete variable domain (other parts from reference TRBV5-1 and TRBJ2-3): KAGVTQTPRYLIKTRGQQVTLSCSPISGHRSVSWYQQTPGQGLQFLFEYFSETQRNKGNFPGRFSGRQFSNSRSEMNVSTLELGDSALYLCASSNNLRGQYFGPGTRLTVL.

This clone was detected only a few times. V usage is TRBV6-6 and J usage is TRBJ2-2, with D maybe TRBD1 (6 bases). CDR1 is MNHNY, CDR2 SVGAGI, per germline (reference sequence). The CDR3 is 14 residues long. V was clipped by 0 bases and J by 4 bases, with 6 bases between them. CDR3 sequence: CASSYSDSTGELFF. The CDR3 DNA follows: TGTGCCAGCAGTTACTCGGACAGCACCGGGGAGCTGTTTTTT.

The rearrangement joins TRBV7-9 to TRBJ2-5; TRBD2 matches at 8 bases. Germline V gene sequence: CDR1 SEHNR, CDR2 FQNEAQ (reference sequence). The CDR3 is 14 residues long. V shed 0 bases, J shed 5 bases, and the junction held 2 bases outside the gene matches. The CDR3 coding sequence is TGTGCCAGCAGCTTAGCGGGGACTAGTGAGACCCAGTACTTC. Translating it yields CASSLAGTSETQYF.

CDR3 nucleotides: TGTGCCAGTAGCCCCGGGACAGCGCAATCTGGAAACACCATATATTTT. Protein product: CASSPGTAQSGNTIYF. The chain recombines TRBV19 with TRBJ1-3, with TRBD1 matching 7 bases. The germline CDR1 and CDR2 sequences are LNHDA and SQIVND (reference sequence). The J segment lost 1 base and the V segment lost 6 bases, leaving 9 bases of the junction unmatched. This CDR3 region has 16 residues. Filled out from reference TRBV19 and TRBJ1-3, the complete variable domain reads DGGITQSPKYLFRKEGQNVTLSCEQNLNHDAMYWYRQDPGQGLRLIYYSQIVNDFQKGDIAEGYSVSREKKESFPLTVTSAQKNPTAFYLCASSPGTAQSGNTIYFGEGSWLTVV.

This clone was recorded a few times. The chain has TRBV4-1 and TRBJ1-5; TRBD1 agrees at 12 bases. The germline V gene has CDR1 MGHRA and CDR2 YSYEKL. The J segment lost 0 bases and the V segment lost 0 bases, leaving 9 bases of the junction unmatched. This CDR3 is built from 20 residues. CDR3 loop: CASSQDWGTGGPLSNQPQHF. The CDR3 region has the DNA TGCGCCAGCAGCCAAGATTGGGGGACAGGGGGCCCTCTTAGCAATCAGCCCCAGCATTTT.

The chain couples TRBV19 to TRBJ1-2; a possible D gene is TRBD1 (6 bases). This CDR3 has 13 residues. The germline V gene has CDR1 LNHDA and CDR2 SQIVND (reference sequence). The ends were cut back, 4 bases at V and 4 bases at J, with 10 bases in the middle. In nucleotides, the CDR3 is TGTGCCAGTAGTAGTAGACAGGTCTATGGCTACACCTTC. Protein: CASSSRQVYGYTF. Variable domain in full (rest from reference TRBV19 and TRBJ1-2): DGGITQSPKYLFRKEGQNVTLSCEQNLNHDAMYWYRQDPGQGLRLIYYSQIVNDFQKGDIAEGYSVSREKKESFPLTVTSAQKNPTAFYLCASSSRQVYGYTFGSGTRLTVV.

The chain carries TRBV5-1 and TRBJ2-7; D is ambiguous. From germline, CDR1 is SGHRS and CDR2 YFSETQ. CDR3 length equals 15 residues. Trimming pared 0 bases from V and 8 bases from J, leaving 18 bases between. CDR3 sequence: CASSLAGTDPGQQYF. For the CDR3, the DNA is TGCGCCAGCAGCTTGGCAGGAACAGACCCAGGTCAGCAGTACTTC.

This clone was observed once. The chain is built from TRBV4-1 and TRBJ1-1, with 11 positions matching TRBD1. CDR1 is MGHRA and CDR2 is YSYEKL in the germline V gene. Trimming took 4 bases from V and 11 from J; bases not matched to a gene: 12. The CDR3 sequence is 15 residues long. CDR3 nucleotides: TGCGCCAGCAGCCCCCCAGGACAGGGGGCCGTGCGTGCTTTCTTT. Amino acids: CASSPPGQGAVRAFF.

The chain couples TRBV7-2 to TRBJ1-4, with TRBD1 matching over 7 bases. The germline V gene has CDR1 SGHTA and CDR2 FQGNSA. CDR3 size: 16 residues. The ends lost 4 bases at V and 3 bases at J; junction bases unmatched: 8. The CDR3 DNA follows: TGTGCCAGCAGCTCACAGGGGCTGACGTCTAATGAAAAACTGTTTTTT. It encodes CASSSQGLTSNEKLFF.

The J gene is TRBJ1-2, the V gene TRBV6-5, with D possibly being TRBD1 (5 bases). Germline-derived CDR1 and CDR2 are MNHEY and SVGAGI. The CDR3 runs 13 residues. The V end lost 6 bases, the J end lost 1 base, and 9 bases lay between the germline ends. CDR3 sequence: CASRNRFNYGYTF. CDR3 bases: TGTGCCAGCAGGAACAGGTTTAACTATGGCTACACCTTC.

Here the CDR3 DNA reads TGTGCCAGCAGCTCAGAAGAGACCCAGTACTTC. Translating it yields CASSSEETQYF. The chain couples TRBV7-3 to TRBJ2-5; D call uncertain. Trimming took 4 bases from V and 3 from J, leaving 3 bases between them. The V gene's germline CDR1 is SGHTA and CDR2 FQGTGA. CDR3 length: 11 residues.

The rearrangement uses TRBV12-3 or TRBV12-4 and TRBJ2-4, with a tentative D call TRBD2 (6 bases). The CDR3 loop spans 11 amino acids. Deletions cut 4 bases from V and 15 bases from J, with 13 bases between. CDR3 sequence: CASSYRDLVYF. The CDR3 nucleotides are TGTGCCAGCAGTTACCGGGACTTAGTGTACTTC.

The chain recombines TRBV28 with TRBJ1-1, with D possibly matching TRBD1 (5 bases). The germline CDR1 and CDR2 sequences are MDHEN and SYDVKM. V lost 5 bases, J lost 11 bases, and 21 bases lay in between. This CDR3 spans 14 amino acids. This CDR3 reads CASSLTGPSTYAFF. Written as DNA, the CDR3 is TGTGCCAGCAGTCTCACAGGACCCTCGACGTATGCTTTCTTT.

The V call is TRBV6-5, the J call TRBJ2-7; D is perhaps TRBD1 (6 bases). Germline V CDR1 and CDR2: MNHEY, SVGAGI. V gave up 6 bases and J gave up 4 bases, with 19 bases separating them. The CDR3 consists of 15 residues. CDR3 bases: TGTGCCAGCAGCCACCCACCACAGGGAATGTACGAGCAGTACGTC. The encoded protein is CASSHPPQGMYEQYV.

The chain has TRBV9 and TRBJ1-6, with D possibly matching TRBD1 (5 bases). The V end was cut by 2 bases, the J end by 9 bases, with 15 bases between. The CDR3 has 15 amino acids. The germline CDR1 and CDR2 sequences are SGDLS and YYNGEE. The CDR3 is CASSVGTGTSSPLHF. CDR3 nucleotide sequence: TGTGCCAGCAGCGTGGGGACTGGGACTAGTTCACCCCTCCACTTT.

The chain is built from TRBV7-2 and TRBJ2-7, with 9 bases fitting TRBD2. V dropped 3 bases and J dropped 7; count of bases not matched to a gene: 10. The CDR3 extends over 15 amino acids. Germline V lookup: CDR1 SGHTA, CDR2 FQGNSA. CDR3 coding DNA: TGTGCCAGCAGCTTGACCTCTAGCGGGACGGAAGAGCAGTACTTC. Translating gives CASSLTSSGTEEQYF.